This T cell receptor beta chain was obtained from a study of cytomegalovirus exposure and HLA in healthy donors. In regard to this clone: The antigen is unknown.

The CDR3 is 14 residues long. The V end lost 5 bases, the J end lost 3 bases, and 11 bases lay between the germline ends. Germline CDR1 is SEHNR and CDR2 is FQNEAQ (reference sequence). Study-level findings and limits: Presence/absence analyses assumed roughly uniform sequencing depth across donors. Most TCR sequences were seen very rarely across donors, but some public TCRs occurred in many. Sequences of the TCR beta chain were said to predict the HLA-A and HLA-B alleles of most subjects accurately. The investigators catalogued 150 to 200 TCR beta chains as cytomegalovirus-associated.

Use of 60 Vbeta and 13 Jbeta primers characterized the PCR. Sequencing was performed with immunoSEQ multiplex PCR; in TCRdb, only in-frame clones are kept and a portion is missing. The sample carries roughly 130,000 clones, more than 70% recorded once. The chain uses TRBV7-9 and TRBJ1-5; TRBD1 might be the D (5 bases). The source of this sequence is a human donor in good health. The source material was PBMCs. Here the CDR3 reads CASSKLQVNQPQHF. CDR3 nucleotides: TGTGCCAGCAGCAAACTACAGGTCAATCAGCCCCAGCATTTT.